The subject of this entry is one T cell receptor beta chain. Which antigen it targets is not known. No base qualities exist here, and no much larger clone lies one base off it. The CDR3 regions of human TCRbeta chains were analyzed by immunosequencing. In the paper's pipeline: Repertoire TCRs were checked for matches against a reference library of SARS-CoV-2-specific TCRs that had been generated using the MIRA antigen-specificity platform. Breadth was defined as the fraction of unique TCRs that were SARS-CoV-2-associated. Depth was defined as the fraction of total T cells that were SARS-CoV-2-associated. Using the MIRA data, every spike-specific TCR was mapped to the spike region that the TCR reacted to and assigned to either a CD4 or a CD8 class. Log10-transformed breadth and depth values were compared by one-way ANOVA with Sidak's multiple comparisons tests. TCRdb carries this immuneACCESS record with in-frame sequences only. Its versions omit some clonotypes, under half of them owing to an unresolved V gene in the studies checked, with the rest unexplained. V, J and clone size are taken as reported in that table, and D and trimming were inferred from the DNA itself. The sample table contains more than 100,000 clones; only one count was recorded for 75% to 90% of them. The ten most abundant clones make up 20% to 25% of the sample.

The sample belongs to a study of T cell responses to AZD1222 COVID-19 vaccine (dated by TCRdb to the early 2020s). At the level of the whole study: AZD1222 recipients given second doses at about 4 weeks or at about 12 weeks were pooled, since spike-specific TCR depth and breadth were not found to differ between the two schedules. Trial participants were enrolled by age into 18-55, 56-69 and 70-plus year subgroups, with approximately 150, 28 and 58 TCR-sequenced participants respectively. A total of 233 trial participants underwent TCR sequencing, of whom roughly 210 had received two doses of AZD1222 and approximately 26 had received two doses of the MenACWY control vaccine.

The V end loses 0 bases and the J end loses 3 bases, and a stretch of 6 bases separates them. The germline V gene provides CDR1 SGHRS and CDR2 YFSETQ. The CDR3 numbers 13 residues from cysteine through phenylalanine. Kept here is only the CDR3 DNA, which spans 39 bases and is read in frame from base 1. The paper's findings and limits, for the study overall: Conclusions about previously exposed vaccinees are limited, since just a handful of AZD1222 recipients were seropositive for SARS-CoV-2 at baseline. After two AZD1222 doses, both the breadth and the depth of spike-specific TCRs were significantly higher than at day 0 and than in MenACWY recipients. Vaccine-associated CD4 TCRs spanned the whole spike protein, with dominant responses in regions 160-218 and 743-854. Because no day 14 peak-response samples were available, repertoires were characterized only after the peak T cell response. Participants were mostly white British, with more females than males. The authors suggested clonal diversity may have been underestimated. In the small 56-69-year group, the increase in depth fell short of significance, most likely because of low power. Nearly half of unique spike-specific TCRs reportedly recognized epitopes outside regions mutated in the B.1.351 and B.1.1.7 variants.

The time point label, as the study defines it: baseline before first vaccination. Vaccinee samples were obtained from the UK trials COV001 and COV002, which included a single-blind randomized controlled phase 2/3 trial of AZD1222 (ChAdOx1 nCoV-19) in healthy adults. Trial participant PBMC samples were collected at day 0 and day 28 after the second dose for TCRbeta chain sequencing. The sequence was collected from an adult in good health. This sample comprised peripheral blood, obtained on day 0 of AZD1222 vaccination. In this chain, TRBV5-1 is recombined with TRBJ2-5; no D gene is confidently identified. The nucleotides are TGCGCCAGCAGCTTGGGTTTGAAAGAGACCCAGTACTTC. The encoded protein is CASSLGLKETQYF. Outside the CDR3, residues come from the reference TRBV5-1 and TRBJ2-5 proteins, so the full variable domain is: KAGVTQTPRYLIKTRGQQVTLSCSPISGHRSVSWYQQTPGQGLQFLFEYFSETQRNKGNFPGRFSGRQFSNSRSEMNVSTLELGDSALYLCASSLGLKETQYFGPGTRLLVL.